Listed here is a single TCR beta chain. This clonotype was seen just once. Its antigen is currently not known. Within one base of it there is no much larger clone, and no base qualities were kept. Evidence from a single read is weak. This record belongs to a study of regulatory T cells in long-lasting Graves disease (TCRdb year 2021). Turning to the overall study: Patients with newly diagnosed Graves' disease had been on antithyroid drugs for under 3 months. The study took place in China and was registered as a clinical trial. Patients with persistent Graves' disease were compared with patients with newly diagnosed Graves' disease using TCR sequencing and RNA sequencing of peripheral blood. A total of around 35 samples were covered by TCR sequencing, comprising some 13 persistent and 20 newly diagnosed Graves' disease patients. Overall results and qualifications from the work: Only the TCR beta chain was sequenced and analyzed. A larger number of public clonotypes was shared among persistent patients (more than 2,500) than among newly diagnosed patients (roughly 980). The authors acknowledged the small sample size as a limitation that may reduce accuracy. Lower TCR Shannon entropy and fewer highly expanded clones were observed in persistent Graves' disease patients than in newly diagnosed patients, which suggested clonal expansion. TRBV28, TRBJ1-2 and TRBJ2-5 were preferentially used in persistent disease, while TRBV20-1 and TRBJ2-1 were favored in newly diagnosed disease. Only peripheral blood was studied, because thyroid tissue, the primary lesion, was inaccessible.

The CDR3, cysteine through phenylalanine, is 15 amino acids long. Of the read, only the CDR3 DNA is kept; its 45 bases are in frame from base 1. Looking up the germline V gene yields CDR1 SGHTA and CDR2 FQGNSA. Trimming removed 7 bases from V and 3 bases from J; the gene matches leave 12 bases unexplained. Library method: multiplex PCR. The sequencer was an Illumina HiSeq 4000. iRepertoire HTBI primers and Arm-PCR amplification of CDR3 regions were used to construct TCR beta libraries. Before sequencing, the PCR products went through gel purification. The authors' pipeline ran thus. Gene usage analysis of CDR3 amino acid clonotypes used the 62 TRBV and approximately 13 TRBJ segments found across samples. COPE and FqMerger were used to merge the filtered high-quality paired reads into contigs. BLAST was used to align contigs to IMGT TRBV, TRBD and TRBJ reference genes, with CDR3 defined following IMGT. Clonotypes above 0.1% frequency were classified as highly expanded clones. Shannon entropy served as the measure of repertoire diversity, while the Gini coefficient captured V-J evenness. A clonotype was considered public if more than one individual shared it. TCRdb passed the public sequencing reads through fastp at Q25 and MiXCR, retaining productive beta sequences. Merged by CDR3 protein, the rows form single entries marked with the most common genes and DNA. TCRdb's processing, not the authors' own work, is the source of the V and J calls. The sample table holds about 350,000 distinct CDR3 sequences, of which over 15% were seen once. The biggest ten clones account for about 27% of the sample.

Taken with the paper, the label for time point translates to: newly diagnosed GD, antithyroid drugs for less than 3 months. RNA was extracted from PBMCs in TRIzol for both TCR sequencing and RNA sequencing. Graves' disease was diagnosed according to American Thyroid Association guidelines. Patients were recruited from an endocrinology department in Xi'an, China. Each patient gave around 9.2 milliliters of peripheral blood, collected in an EDTA anticoagulant tube. Ficoll Paque Plus density gradient separation was used to isolate PBMCs, and no further T cell sorting was done. An Agilent 2100 Bioanalyzer and agarose gel were used to assess RNA quality, and a NanoDrop 2000 was used to measure RNA concentration. These data were also reused for a study on T cells in Graves' hyperthyroidism and ophthalmopathy. The second study also describes: Stable Graves' hyperthyroidism was defined as the absence of progression to ophthalmopathy over 18 months of follow-up. Hyperthyroidism patients were aged 18 to 65 years and newly diagnosed, with disease duration of less than 2 months. Exclusion was applied to patients with uncontrolled infections, other autoimmune diseases, pregnancy or lactation. Clinical symptoms, serum thyroxine and TRAb, thyroid ultrasound, and orbital computed tomography formed the basis for the diagnoses. The first round of RT-PCR for the TCR CDR3 was performed with the HTBI primer set and the Qiagen OneStep RT-PCR kit. Blood samples also contained most of the expanded thyroid clonotypes (frequency above 0.001), which suggests that blood repertoires may reflect thyroid immune responses. A model built on a 13 V-J signature distinguished ophthalmopathy from stable hyperthyroidism, reaching about 88% sensitivity and around 82% specificity in cross-validation and 80%/75% in testing. During validation, the model predicted progression to ophthalmopathy a median of around 7 months ahead of onset, with more than 55% sensitivity and almost 75% specificity. TCR V-J signatures able to tell the groups apart were searched for in a discovery cohort of 100 or so patients, of whom 43 had Graves' ophthalmopathy and 57 had stable Graves' hyperthyroidism. Prospective prediction of ophthalmopathy was tested in an independent validation cohort of some 20 hyperthyroidism patients and approximately 17 patients who later progressed to ophthalmopathy. The roughly 100 discovery patients were randomly divided into training and test sets at a 7:3 ratio. In addition, the study compared T-cell repertoires in thyroid tissue and in blood from over 5 Graves' hyperthyroidism patients. After sampling, hyperthyroidism patients received methimazole starting at 30 mg daily, and ophthalmopathy patients received high-dose intravenous methylprednisolone. Libraries were constructed in a second round of multiplex PCR, after which size selection and purification were carried out. Libraries were sequenced paired-end with 100 bp reads on an Illumina HiSeq2000. Raw data were processed with SOAPnuke, discarding reads with adapters, uncalled bases, mean Phred below 15, or no exact constant-primer or identifier match. High-quality paired reads were merged with COPE v1.2.5, and unique nucleotide sequences were defined as clonotypes. MiTCR v1.1 was used to align clonotypes to the IMGT TRBV, TRBD and TRBJ reference segments. The analysis was restricted to V-J combinations with a frequency above 0.0001, which together covered roughly 99% of the repertoires. The TCS score was defined as the ratio of F50 (clonal expansion) to E x V (chaos), calculated using BLOSUM62-based TCRdist between CDR3 peptides within each V-J. Welch's t-statistics and random forest reduced 450 to 600 V-J features to 10 to 15, which were used in a naive Bayes classifier (R e1071). No statistical method was used to set the sample size in advance, and investigators knew the group allocation. The paper reports TCR Vbeta CDR3 sequencing of 135 peripheral blood samples: under 45 ophthalmopathy, 75 to 80 hyperthyroidism and around 17 progressor patients.

Recombination connected TRBV7-2 to TRBJ2-7, and TRBD2 matches 7 of the central bases. This sequence originates from a man aged 40-50 years with Graves disease. Donor details come from another sample of the same person, matched by shared clones. The sequencing used peripheral blood mononuclear cells (PBMCs), collected at new diagnosis, from a patient treated with antithyroid drugs. The nucleotide sequence is TGTGCCAGCAACCACGGGGCTAGCGGATACTACGAGCAGTACTTC. It codes for CASNHGASGYYEQYF. With the rest looked up from the reference TRBV7-2 and TRBJ2-7 genes rather than sequenced, the full variable domain is GAGVSQSPSNKVTEKGKDVELRCDPISGHTALYWYRQSLGQGLEFLIYFQGNSAPDKSGLPSDRFSAERTGGSVSTLTIQRTQQEDSAVYLCASNHGASGYYEQYFGPGTRLTVT.